Listed below are T cell receptor beta chains from one sample, sequenced in a study of T cell responses to AZD1222 COVID-19 vaccine. Sequencing was performed with immunoSEQ multiplex PCR; in TCRdb, only in-frame clones are kept and a portion is missing. The sample contains 110,000 to 150,000 clones, around 90% of which appear only once. Specimen: peripheral blood, collected on day 0 of AZD1222 vaccination. These receptors originate from an adult in good health. The CDR3 runs from the conserved cysteine through the conserved F or W. D genes are given only for firm matches. Not all rows give a size; the values are once, few, many and, for expanded clones, a class.

>NA|NA|TRBV28|TRBJ2-5
CASSLVGRETQYF
TGTGCCAGCAGTTTAGTAGGGAGGGAGACCCAGTACTTC
>NA|TRBD1|TRBV29-1|TRBJ2-1
CSGGQGSYTGNEQFF
TGCAGCGGAGGACAGGGCTCGTACACAGGCAATGAGCAGTTCTTC
>NA|NA|TRBV10-3|TRBJ2-7
CAISQTGSSGEQYF
TGTGCCATCAGCCAGACAGGATCTAGCGGCGAGCAGTACTTC
>NA|NA|TRBV18|TRBJ2-5
CASSPRETQYF
TGTGCCAGCTCACCCCGAGAGACCCAGTACTTC
>NA|TRBD1|TRBV5-1|TRBJ1-1
CASNPDRLGTEAFF
TGCGCCAGCAATCCGGACAGGTTGGGAACTGAAGCTTTCTTT
>once|TRBD1|TRBV5-4|TRBJ2-3
CASSLARQGVRIVADTQYF
TGTGCCAGCAGCTTGGCCAGACAGGGGGTTCGGATAGTGGCAGATACGCAGTATTTT
>NA|NA|TRBV3-1/TRBV3-2|TRBJ2-1
CASSQGYEQFF
TGTGCCAGCAGCCAAGGCTATGAGCAGTTCTTC
>NA|TRBD2|TRBV5-1|TRBJ2-3
CASSLDGIAGGETDTQYF
TGCGCCAGCAGCCTGGATGGTATAGCGGGAGGGGAGACAGATACGCAGTATTTT
>NA|TRBD1|TRBV24-1|TRBJ2-2
CATSGGTGNTGELFF
TGTGCCACCAGTGGCGGGACAGGGAACACCGGGGAGCTGTTTTTT
>NA|TRBD1|TRBV2|TRBJ1-4
CASSVNRGGEKLFF
TGTGCCAGCAGTGTTAACAGGGGCGGAGAAAAACTGTTTTTT
>NA|TRBD2|TRBV7-8|TRBJ2-7
CASSLGSAGAHVIEQYF
TGTGCCAGCAGCTTAGGGTCAGCGGGAGCCCATGTAATCGAGCAGTACTTC
>NA|TRBD1|TRBV27|TRBJ2-7
CASSLAAGTGYYEQYF
TGTGCCAGCAGTTTAGCTGCCGGGACAGGATACTACGAGCAGTACTTC
>NA|NA|TRBV24-1|TRBJ1-5
CATSEGDRGGNQPQHF
TGTGCCACCAGTGAGGGGGACCGCGGGGGCAATCAGCCCCAGCATTTT
>NA|NA|TRBV9|TRBJ1-4
CASSAGQGGKLFF
TGTGCCAGCAGCGCAGGACAAGGAGGCAAACTGTTTTTT
>NA|TRBD1|TRBV5-1|TRBJ1-1
CASSLLGQGDTEAFF
TGCGCCAGCAGCCTTCTGGGACAGGGAGACACTGAAGCTTTCTTT
>NA|NA|TRBV12-3/TRBV12-4|TRBJ2-7
CASSRQMGYEQYF
TGTGCCAGCAGTCGCCAGATGGGCTACGAGCAGTACTTC
>once|NA|TRBV5-4|TRBJ1-2
CASSPYRVGPNYGYTF
TGTGCCAGCAGCCCTTACAGGGTTGGACCTAACTATGGCTACACCTTC
>medium-sized|NA|TRBV7-2|TRBJ1-2
CASSLFIWAAYGYTF
TGTGCCAGCAGCTTATTTATTTGGGCAGCGTATGGCTACACCTTC
>once|TRBD1|TRBV5-1|TRBJ1-2
CASSLLAPGQGYYGYTF
TGCGCCAGCAGCTTGCTAGCCCCGGGACAGGGGTACTATGGCTACACCTTC
>NA|NA|TRBV28|TRBJ1-5
CASSSPPGLRQPQHF
TGTGCCAGCAGTTCGCCCCCAGGTCTAAGACAGCCCCAGCATTTT
>NA|NA|TRBV6-1|TRBJ1-2
CASSEEVGGVGYGYTF
TGTGCCAGCAGTGAAGAGGTTGGGGGGGTAGGCTATGGCTACACCTTC
>NA|NA|TRBV25-1|TRBJ1-1
CASSSRYTEAFF
TGTGCCAGCAGTTCAAGGTACACTGAAGCTTTCTTT
>NA|NA|TRBV18|TRBJ2-7
CASSLRRGEEQYF
TGTGCCAGCTCACTCCGGCGGGGCGAAGAGCAGTACTTC
>NA|NA|TRBV12-3/TRBV12-4|TRBJ1-5
CASSPDRRPQHF
TGTGCCAGCAGTCCCGACAGGAGGCCCCAGCATTTT
>NA|TRBD2|TRBV28|TRBJ2-5
CASSLASGQETQYF
TGTGCCAGCAGTTTGGCTAGCGGACAAGAGACCCAGTACTTC
>once|NA|TRBV28|TRBJ2-1
CASSLHQLQGGQFF
TGTGCCAGCAGTTTACACCAACTTCAGGGGGGGCAGTTCTTC
>NA|TRBD1|TRBV10-3|TRBJ1-6
CAISESATGRSSPLHF
TGTGCCATCAGTGAGTCAGCGACAGGGAGATCTTCACCCCTCCACTTT
>NA|NA|TRBV30|TRBJ2-1
CAWSANPGMAQFF
TGTGCCTGGAGTGCTAACCCTGGGATGGCGCAGTTCTTC
>NA|NA|TRBV28|TRBJ1-1
CASSTQGRLSEAFF
TGTGCCAGCAGCACTCAGGGGCGTCTGTCTGAAGCTTTCTTT
>NA|TRBD1|TRBV29-1|TRBJ1-2
CSVEDRIGQGYGYTF
TGCAGCGTTGAAGATCGGATCGGACAGGGGTATGGCTACACCTTC
>NA|NA|TRBV28|TRBJ1-5
CASSRRQPQHF
TGTGCCAGCAGCAGACGTCAGCCCCAGCATTTT
>NA|NA|TRBV20-1|TRBJ2-2
CSASAVYTGELFF
TGCAGTGCTAGTGCCGTGTACACCGGGGAGCTGTTTTTT
>NA|NA|TRBV5-1|TRBJ2-3
CASQGQYTDTQYF
TGCGCCAGCCAAGGACAGTACACAGATACGCAGTATTTT
>NA|TRBD2|TRBV7-2|TRBJ2-7
CASSPRRTSLYHEQYF
TGTGCCAGCAGCCCCCGGCGGACTAGCTTGTACCACGAGCAGTACTTC
>NA|NA|TRBV24-1|TRBJ1-1
CATISGNAEAFF
TGTGCCACCATTTCCGGGAACGCTGAAGCTTTCTTT
>NA|NA|TRBV2|TRBJ2-3
CASRASLDTQYF
TGTGCCAGCAGGGCTAGCCTAGATACGCAGTATTTT
>NA|NA|TRBV4-1|TRBJ1-2
CASSRAREPDSNYGYTF
TGCGCCAGCAGCCGAGCGAGGGAGCCTGATTCTAACTATGGCTACACCTTC
>NA|TRBD2|TRBV19|TRBJ2-3
CASSDSTSGRAMDTQYF
TGTGCCAGTAGTGATTCGACTAGCGGGAGGGCGATGGATACGCAGTATTTT
>NA|NA|TRBV5-4|TRBJ2-2
CASSLGGANTGELFF
TGTGCCAGCAGCTTGGGAGGGGCAAACACCGGGGAGCTGTTTTTT
>once|NA|TRBV12-3/TRBV12-4|TRBJ1-1
CASSLKSTPEAFF
TGTGCCAGCAGTTTGAAGTCAACCCCTGAAGCTTTCTTT
>NA|NA|TRBV6-5|TRBJ2-7
CASTRSETYEQYF
TGTGCCAGCACCCGGAGCGAGACCTACGAGCAGTACTTC
>NA|TRBD2|TRBV11-2|TRBJ2-1
CASSLETSGRFYNEQFF
TGTGCCAGCAGCTTAGAGACTAGCGGGAGATTTTACAATGAGCAGTTCTTC
>NA|NA|TRBV28|TRBJ2-1
CASSLGQTEQFF
TGTGCCAGCAGTTTAGGGCAGACAGAGCAGTTCTTC
>NA|NA|TRBV7-2|TRBJ1-3
CASSTQGSSGNTIYF
TGTGCCAGCAGTACACAGGGTAGCTCTGGAAACACCATATATTTT
>NA|TRBD1|TRBV7-3|TRBJ2-3
CASGKNRGSPTDTQYF
TGTGCCAGCGGAAAAAACAGGGGTTCCCCCACAGATACGCAGTATTTT
>NA|TRBD1|TRBV4-1|TRBJ2-1
CASSQPTGGVNEQFF
TGCGCCAGCAGCCAACCGACAGGGGGAGTCAATGAGCAGTTCTTC
>NA|NA|TRBV28|TRBJ2-7
CASSLRDGQYF
TGTGCCAGCAGTTTAAGGGACGGACAGTACTTC
>NA|TRBD2|TRBV28|TRBJ2-3
CASSLAGGTDTQYF
TGTGCCAGTTCACTAGCGGGAGGCACAGATACGCAGTATTTT
>NA|NA|TRBV27|TRBJ1-1
CATGRGFEAFF
TGTGCCACCGGGCGGGGCTTTGAAGCTTTCTTT
>NA|NA|TRBV6-1|TRBJ2-7
CASSEWPYEQYF
TGTGCCAGCAGTGAATGGCCGTACGAGCAGTACTTC
>NA|NA|TRBV5-1|TRBJ1-2
CASSLRVSTGSSGYTF
TGCGCCAGCAGCTTGAGGGTCTCGACTGGATCAAGCGGCTACACCTTC
>NA|NA|TRBV2|TRBJ2-7
CASSARRGRTEEQYF
TGTGCCAGCAGCGCTAGACGGGGTCGCACCGAAGAGCAGTACTTC
>NA|NA|TRBV9|TRBJ2-3
CASSAHRLSTDTQYF
TGTGCCAGCAGCGCCCACAGGCTTTCCACAGATACGCAGTATTTT
>NA|NA|TRBV5-1|TRBJ2-7
CASSFHPGTEQYF
TGCGCCAGCAGCTTTCATCCAGGGACCGAGCAGTACTTC
>NA|NA|TRBV5-1|TRBJ1-1
CASRGQNTEAFF
TGCGCCAGCAGGGGACAGAACACTGAAGCTTTCTTT
>NA|NA|TRBV14|TRBJ1-2
CASSQGRLNPYGYTF
TGTGCCAGCAGCCAAGGAAGACTTAATCCCTATGGCTACACCTTC
>once|TRBD2|TRBV5-1|TRBJ2-7
CASSRAGLAEADEQYF
TGCGCCAGCAGCAGAGCGGGACTAGCGGAGGCCGACGAGCAGTACTTC
>once|NA|TRBV12-3/TRBV12-4|TRBJ1-5
CASRQGEGQPQHF
TGTGCCAGCAGACAGGGTGAAGGTCAGCCCCAGCATTTT
>NA|NA|TRBV2|TRBJ1-5
CASKGTISNQPQHF
TGTGCCAGCAAGGGCACTATTAGCAATCAGCCCCAGCATTTT
>NA|TRBD1|TRBV19|TRBJ2-2
CASTMGPRGRGTGELFF
TGTGCCAGTACCATGGGCCCAAGGGGGCGCGGCACCGGGGAGCTGTTTTTT